This T cell receptor (beta chain) was sequenced during a study of a mutant IDH1 vaccine in newly diagnosed glioma. Libraries were prepared by immunoSEQ multiplex PCR; TCRdb keeps only in-frame clonotypes and omits some of them. The sample has around 29,000 clones; about three quarters are singletons. The V end was cut by 0 bases, the J end by 7 bases, with 8 bases between. Germline V gene data show CDR1 as SGHRS and CDR2 as YFSETQ. CDR3 length: 13 amino acids. Of note for this clone: The antigen is unknown.

Time point described: week 35, safety follow-up. Topical imiquimod was applied with each vaccine dose, which held 300 ug of mutant IDH1 20-mer peptide. Sample: PBMCs, taken from a glioma patient whose treatment included an IDH1 peptide vaccine. The chain links TRBV5-1 to TRBJ2-1; possibly TRBD1 for D (5 bases). This sequence was found in a man in his forties or fifties with glioma. In nucleotides, the CDR3 is TGCGCCAGCAGCTTGGTACAGGAGAATGAGCAGTTCTTC. As protein: CASSLVQENEQFF.